The present T cell receptor beta chain was sequenced within a study of Tregs in tolerant kidney transplant recipients. Profiling relied on immunoSEQ multiplex PCR, and the TCRdb table lists in-frame clones only, not all of them. This sample has about 73,000 clones, with 95% to 98% found just once. This clone was recorded once. The CDR3 extends over 15 amino acids. Germline V gene data show CDR1 as MGHRA and CDR2 as YSYEKL. Between the trimmed V and J ends, which lost 2 bases and 2 bases, there was a span of 13 bases. The chain has TRBV4-1 and TRBJ2-7; maybe TRBD2 (6 bases). The clonotype comes from a human donor who received a combined kidney and bone marrow transplant. This sample comprised CD4+ T cells from blood, obtained before the transplant. DNA of the CDR3: TGCGCCAGCAGCCAAACCAGCGGGTACACCTACGAGCAGTACTTC. It encodes CASSQTSGYTYEQYF.